This T cell receptor beta chain emerged from a study of cytomegalovirus exposure and HLA in healthy donors. Study outcomes and limitations: Many donors shared some public TCRs, even though most TCR sequences were rare. Some V segments (TRBV6-2 and TRBV6-3 among them) were excluded as indistinguishable.

The PCR contained 60 Vbeta and 13 Jbeta primers. Clones were sequenced by immunoSEQ multiplex PCR, and TCRdb holds only the in-frame ones, with some missing. The sample holds 200,000 to 250,000 clones, less than 85% seen once. The study sampled nominally healthy donors, though unrecorded immune exposures were likely. Points on this clone: Its antigen is not identified.

In germline, CDR1 is SGHRS, CDR2 YFSETQ. The ends lost 4 bases at V and 5 bases at J; junction bases unmatched: 3. This CDR3 comprises 15 residues. The sample was PBMCs. This rearrangement joins TRBV5-1 to TRBJ2-2; 12 nucleotides align to TRBD2. This clonotype was sampled from a man aged 18 to 29 in good health and CMV-seronegative. CDR3 nucleotides: TGCGCCAGCAGCAGGACTAGCGGGAAAACCGGGGAGCTGTTTTTT. It specifies CASSRTSGKTGELFF.